These 8 T cell receptor beta chains were all obtained from the same sample, sequenced in a study of T cell responses to AZD1222 COVID-19 vaccine. Using immunoSEQ multiplex PCR, the repertoire was profiled, and TCRdb retains in-frame clones only, with some absent. The sample holds roughly 120,000 clones, 80% to 95% seen once. Material: peripheral blood, obtained 28 days after the second dose of the MenACWY control vaccine. These receptors all come from an adult who received the MenACWY meningococcal vaccine as a control.

This clone has a handful of counts. The chain combines TRBV19 with TRBJ1-2, with D possibly matching TRBD1 (6 bases). The germline CDR1 and CDR2 sequences are LNHDA and SQIVND (reference sequence). Trimming stripped 7 bases from V and 2 bases from J, with 11 bases between. This CDR3 has 13 amino acids. DNA for the CDR3: TGTGCCAGTACCAGGGGCAGCAACTATGGCTACACCTTC. This codes for CASTRGSNYGYTF. The full variable domain, rest sourced from reference TRBV19 and TRBJ1-2, is DGGITQSPKYLFRKEGQNVTLSCEQNLNHDAMYWYRQDPGQGLRLIYYSQIVNDFQKGDIAEGYSVSREKKESFPLTVTSAQKNPTAFYLCASTRGSNYGYTFGSGTRLTVV.

V gene TRBV6-7 combines with J gene TRBJ2-3; 12 nucleotides agree with TRBD2. TRBV6-7 is marked as an open reading frame, function uncertain. Unmatched junction bases numbered 9, after V lost 3 bases and J lost 2 bases. CDR3 size: 18 residues. The CDR3 loop reads CASSYGLAGFEHTDTQYF. CDR3 DNA: TGTGCCAGCAGTTATGGACTAGCGGGATTTGAGCACACAGATACGCAGTATTTT.

The genes are TRBV24-1 and TRBJ1-3; 7 bases fit TRBD1. CDR3 size: 16 residues. The V and J ends lost 3 bases and 0 bases, in that order; junction bases with no gene match: 4. Germline lookup yields CDR1 KGHDR and CDR2 SFDVKD. The CDR3, as DNA: TGTGCCACCAGTGATCAGGGACAGATCTCTGGAAACACCATATATTTT. This gives the protein CATSDQGQISGNTIYF.

The rearrangement links TRBV29-1 to TRBJ1-1; D not resolved. The V gene's germline CDR1 is SQVTM and CDR2 ANQGSEA. Trimming stripped 4 bases from V and 12 bases from J, with 15 bases between. The CDR3 has 11 amino acids. The CDR3 loop reads CSVGAVQTTFF. As DNA, the CDR3 is TGCAGCGTTGGGGCAGTCCAGACGACTTTCTTT. The full variable domain, in which reference TRBV29-1 and TRBJ1-1 provide the parts outside the CDR3, is SAVISQKPSRDICQRGTSLTIQCQVDSQVTMMFWYRQQPGQSLTLIATANQGSEATYESGFVIDKFPISRPNLTFSTLTVSNMSPEDSSIYLCSVGAVQTTFFGQGTRLTVV.

The CDR3 nucleotides are TGTGCCAGCAGTTACGGGTTCGCGGGGGCTAGCACAGATACGCAGTATTTT. This encodes CASSYGFAGASTDTQYF. This sequence joins TRBV6-2 or TRBV6-3 and TRBJ2-3, with a tentative D call TRBD2 (7 bases). CDR1 is MNHEY and CDR2 is SVGEGT in the germline V gene. The length of the CDR3 is 17 residues. With 2 bases removed from V and 0 bases from J, the gap between germline ends came to 15 bases.

The sample holds one count of this clone. The chain recombines TRBV6-2 or TRBV6-3 with TRBJ2-5; D is perhaps TRBD1 (6 bases). CDR3 size: 15 residues. Germline V lookup: CDR1 MNHEY, CDR2 SVGEGT. V lost 2 bases and J lost 5, with 15 bases in between. The CDR3 sequence: CASSYIRAGDETQYF. CDR3 sequence (DNA): TGTGCCAGCAGTTACATTAGGGCAGGGGACGAGACCCAGTACTTC.

The gene calls are TRBV18 and TRBJ2-7; no definite D call. The length of the CDR3 is 13 residues. V was pared by 4 bases and J by 4 bases, with 11 bases between. Per the germline V gene, CDR1 is KGHSH and CDR2 is LQKENI. CDR3 residues: CASSHNGRYEQYV. The CDR3 DNA follows: TGTGCCAGCTCACATAACGGACGGTACGAGCAGTACGTC.

This clone appeared a single time. The chain employs TRBV27 and TRBJ1-5; a weak D match, TRBD1 (5 bases). CDR3 length: 13 amino acids. Germline V gene sequence: CDR1 MNHEY, CDR2 SMNVEV (reference sequence). V gave up 6 bases and J gave up 10 bases, with 16 bases separating them. The CDR3 protein is CASRRDRTGPQHF. DNA of the CDR3: TGTGCCAGCAGACGGGACCGCACTGGTCCCCAGCATTTT.